The clone carrying this T cell receptor (beta chain) was seen many times. What it binds is not known. Beta-chain TCR CDR3 regions were amplified from RNA transcripts. First-round RT-PCR used HTBI primers; second-round multiplex PCR followed. TCRdb reanalysed the multiplex PCR reads using MiXCR and keeps one entry per CDR3 protein. Found here are approximately 210,000 distinct CDR3 sequences, around 28% of them singletons; the top ten hold 9.1%. V lost 11 bases, J lost 5 bases, and 15 bases lay in between. The CDR3 extends over 12 amino acids. Germline-derived CDR1 and CDR2 are LGHNA and YNFKEQ. The sample comes from a study of Graves' ophthalmopathy and Graves' hyperthyroidism. Whole-study findings and limits: From stable hyperthyroidism, ophthalmopathy was separated by a 13-signature model with 87.88% sensitivity and 80% to 82% specificity.

The V call is TRBV4-2, the J call TRBJ1-2; no clear D gene. Sequencing used peripheral blood. This receptor was identified in a man between 45 and 60 years old with Graves' ophthalmopathy. The DNA for the CDR3 is TGTGCCGCAGCCAAGGGTCGGTATGGCTACACCTTC. Amino acid sequence: CAAAKGRYGYTF.